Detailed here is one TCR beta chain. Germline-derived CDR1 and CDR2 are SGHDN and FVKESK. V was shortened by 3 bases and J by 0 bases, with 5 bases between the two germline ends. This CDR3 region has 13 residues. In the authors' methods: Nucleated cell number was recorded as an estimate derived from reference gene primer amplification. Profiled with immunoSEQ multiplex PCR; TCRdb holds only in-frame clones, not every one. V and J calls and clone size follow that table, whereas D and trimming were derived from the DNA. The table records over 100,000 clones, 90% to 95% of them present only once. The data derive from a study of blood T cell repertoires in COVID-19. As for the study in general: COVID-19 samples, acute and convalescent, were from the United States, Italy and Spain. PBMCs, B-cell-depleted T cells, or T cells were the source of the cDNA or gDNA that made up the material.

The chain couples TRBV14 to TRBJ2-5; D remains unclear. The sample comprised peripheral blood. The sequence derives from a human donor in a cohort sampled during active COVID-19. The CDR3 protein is CASSHGYQETQYF. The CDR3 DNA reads TGTGCCAGCAGCCATGGCTACCAAGAGACCCAGTACTTC.